This T cell receptor (beta chain) derives from a study of T cells in Graves' hyperthyroidism and ophthalmopathy. The CDR3 is 15 amino acids. The trim removed 4 bases at V and 0 bases at J, leaving 2 bases unmatched. Germline V CDR1 and CDR2: SGHNT, YYREEE (reference sequence). Amplification yielded TCR beta CDR3 regions, with RNA transcripts as the source. Carried out on the TCR CDR3, a first-round RT-PCR used the HTBI primer set. Each CDR3 protein is one row after TCRdb ran MiXCR on the multiplex PCR reads. Of a few hundred thousand distinct CDR3 sequences in the sample, more than 12% were seen once. Ophthalmopathy patients showed a Clinical Activity Score of at least 3, NOSPECS grade of at least 4 and duration under 3 months.

The sequence was collected from a woman aged 25 to 45 with Graves' ophthalmopathy. What was sequenced was blood. V is TRBV5-4 and J is TRBJ1-3; TRBD1 agrees at 9 bases. The DNA of the CDR3 is TGTGCCAGCAGCGGGACAGGGTTCTCTGGAAACACCATATATTTT. Protein sequence: CASSGTGFSGNTIYF.